This TCR beta chain was captured in a study of read filtering for tumor transcriptome and immune sequencing. Study in general: Patients were 17 male and 11 to 15 female, mean age roughly 68 years, range 47 to 80. R-ISS stage counts were under 10 for I, about 15 for II, 6 or 7 for III. Transcriptome libraries were built from DNase-treated RNA.

Bone marrow was sampled from every patient at the time of active disease. Germline V gene sequence: CDR1 MDHEN, CDR2 SYDVKM. V was clipped by 5 bases and J by 0 bases, with 11 bases between them. The CDR3 spans 15 residues. This clonotype was observed many times. This library used about 360 ng RNA and molecular barcoded adaptors spanning alpha/delta and beta/gamma chains. TCRdb passed the reads through MiXCR, listing each CDR3 protein once. The data show approximately 62,000 distinct CDR3 sequences, less than 20% seen once. Sequenced input: a population of CD138-negative cells sorted from bone marrow. V is TRBV28 and J is TRBJ1-5, with a weak D call TRBD1 (6 bases). The source of this sequence is a donor at least 40 years old with multiple myeloma. CDR3 sequence reads: CASSLYRDSNQPQHF. CDR3 sequence (DNA): TGTGCCAGCAGTCTTTACAGGGATAGCAATCAGCCCCAGCATTTT.